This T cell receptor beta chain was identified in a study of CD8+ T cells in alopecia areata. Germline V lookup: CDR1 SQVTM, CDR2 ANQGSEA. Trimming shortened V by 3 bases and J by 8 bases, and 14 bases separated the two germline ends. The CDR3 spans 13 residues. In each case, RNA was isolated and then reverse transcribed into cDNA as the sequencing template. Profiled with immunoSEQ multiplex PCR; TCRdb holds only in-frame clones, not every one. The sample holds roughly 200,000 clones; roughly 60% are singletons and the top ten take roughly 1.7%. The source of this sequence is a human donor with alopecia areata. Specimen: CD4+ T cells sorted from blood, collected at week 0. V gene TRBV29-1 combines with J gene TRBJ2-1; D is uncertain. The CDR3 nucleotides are TGCAGCGTTGAGGCGATTCCCCCCGATGAGCAGTTCTTC. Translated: CSVEAIPPDEQFF.